This TCR beta chain stems from a study of cytomegalovirus exposure and HLA in healthy donors (TCRdb year 2017). General notes on the study: An earlier analysis of roughly 610 of the donors reported roughly 300 Gb of sequence data and about 120 million unique TCR beta sequences obtained from 150 million to 200 million T cells. Approximately 310 gigabases of sequencing data and approximately 85 million unique TCR sequences were included in an early release covering over 600 HLA-typed donors. Of the 350 to 450 genotyped donors, around 81% fell in the genetic ancestry cluster associated with self-reported Caucasian donors. The study aimed to test whether signatures of past pathogen exposure could be identified by cataloging public T cell receptors. The T cell repertoires of under 700 subjects were profiled by immunosequencing and related to cytomegalovirus serostatus. In addition to the first cohort of several hundred subjects, a separate validation cohort of some 120 different subjects was used. To predict cytomegalovirus infection status, the study brought together high-throughput TCR immunosequencing, statistical association of individual TCRs with disease status, and machine learning. To study patterns of TCR occurrence, a later analysis re-analyzed previously published TCR beta repertoires from more than 550 donors and added high-resolution HLA genotyping. Rather than using new phenotypic data, the later analysis identified candidate immune exposures from TCR beta sequences and from how often those sequences occurred across donors. To decide whether each TCR beta V gene segment behaved as functional or pseudogenic, an earlier analysis of approximately 620 of the donors relied on high-throughput TCR beta sequencing. Donor age, sex, ethnicity and CMV serostatus were compiled together with the repertoire data. Genome-wide SNP genotypes for about 65% of the roughly 670 donors were used in a later genetic analysis, which treated that subset as a discovery cohort. Every discovery cohort repertoire had been produced on one sequencing platform. HLA typing included class I and class II loci at four-digit resolution. Typing coverage varied by locus: roughly 620-630 donors for A, B, C, DRB1 and DQB1; more than 500 for DQA1; nearly 610 for DPA1; some 470 for DPB1. Because of strong linkage in the cohort, roughly 5 DR-DQ haplotypes were treated as single units for association and clustering. Across approximately 400 genotyped donors of the cohort, an average of about 240,000 unique TCR beta nucleotide sequences per donor were sequenced, and roughly 20% of those sequences were non-productive. General conclusions and limits of the study: Roughly 17 rarely observed V segments, including chromosome 9 orphons, were excluded from the earlier analysis of about 610 of the donors because counts were too low. In a later analysis, the rate of TCR association differed among HLA loci, with DRB1 alleles having the most associated TCRs and HLA-C alleles having the fewest. In the study, around 150 TCR beta chains were listed as associated with cytomegalovirus. A later analysis found that most CMV-associated TCR beta chains appeared HLA-restricted, with HLA associations seemingly driven largely by CMV exposure. Some IMGT-functional V segments, including TRBV6-2 and TRBV6-3, could not be distinguished by the 87-base-pair reads and were therefore excluded. The authors suggested that the approach could potentially be extended to other disease states and immunological phenotypes. When HLA alleles, especially DR and DQ, strongly co-occurred, TCR associations were difficult to assign to individual alleles. Because HLA typing was unavailable for some donors at each locus, only the typed subset was used in association tests. In an earlier analysis of approximately 590 of the donors, most TCR beta V segments were observed in productive rearrangements about 90% or about 30% of the time, broadly matching IMGT annotations. A cluster of highly shared sequence variants was judged likely to be a technical artifact of the sequencing pipeline. Roughly uniform sequencing depth across donors was assumed in presence/absence analyses, although this assumption may not hold. Specific HLA alleles were associated with 18,000 or so TCR beta sequences at a false discovery rate of 0.05 in a later analysis. Most TCR sequences were observed very rarely across donors, whereas some public TCRs were present in many individuals. In a later analysis, HLA-associated TCR beta chains were found to be more clonally expanded and to have lower generation probabilities than equally common non-associated chains. The cohort was sequenced for TCR beta chains only, and without alpha or paired-chain data the features that could be detected were limited. The classifier was reported to diagnose cytomegalovirus status with high specificity and sensitivity in both the original cohort and the validation cohort. An association between a missense DCLRE1C variant and V-gene and J-gene trimming of TCR beta chains was found in a later genetic analysis and replicated in an independent cohort. CMV serostatus was the only immune exposure information available for the cohort. According to a later genetic analysis, donors in an Asian-associated ancestry cluster had fewer N-insertions in productive TCRs than the roughly 670-donor mean. A further reported finding was that TCR beta sequences accurately predicted the HLA-A and HLA-B alleles for most subjects in the first cohort. In vitro tests confirmed that a few of the cytomegalovirus-associated TCR beta chains recognize cytomegalovirus antigens. Correlated functional status among segregating V segments might reflect linkage disequilibrium, but an unknown experimental factor could not be ruled out. A later analysis reported that several top co-occurrence clusters appeared linked to parvovirus B19, influenza, CMV and Epstein-Barr virus.

CDR3 length: 15 amino acids, cysteine to phenylalanine. The CDR3 DNA has 45 bases and is translated from base 1. CDR1 and CDR2 were assigned from the germline V gene as MNHEY and SVGAGI. The V end loses 5 bases and the J end loses 5 bases, and a stretch of 18 bases separates them. Libraries were made using the immunoSEQ multiplex PCR assay. A mixture of 60 forward primers for TCR Vbeta segments and 13 reverse primers for TCR Jbeta segments was used in the multiplex PCR. The CDR3 region of rearranged TCR beta genes was amplified from genomic DNA by a multiplex PCR assay. Amplified TCR beta libraries were sequenced as 87-base-pair reads on the Illumina HiSeq System. The original methods were these. A later analysis counted about 80 million unique TCR beta chains across the 670 or so repertoires, and about 10 million of these chains were shared by at least two donors. To remove PCR and sequencing errors, raw reads were error-corrected and collapsed into unique sequences using a nearest-neighbor algorithm that merged closely related sequences. V, D and J gene segments were assigned by aligning CDR3 sequences to IMGT reference sequences. For a sequence to be retained, at least a six-nucleotide match to both a V gene segment and a J gene segment was required. Rearrangements were called productive when the CDR3 lacked stop codons and stayed in frame with V and J; all others were non-productive. Following IMGT convention, CDR3 was defined as the stretch from the second conserved V-encoded cysteine up to the conserved J-encoded phenylalanine. The earlier analysis of approximately 500 of the donors excluded sequences that lacked an unambiguous match to a single V gene segment. An earlier analysis of some 610 of the donors called V segments functional above 56.7% productive rearrangements and segregating when the between-donor standard deviation exceeded 5%. A statistical classification framework was developed to diagnose cytomegalovirus status using the catalog of TCR beta chain sequences. V and J gene assignment, in a later analysis, came from comparing TCR nucleotide sequences with IMGT/GENE-DB human TR gene sequences. A later analysis assigned CDR3 sequences and most-parsimonious VDJ recombination scenarios with the TCRdist pipeline. In a later analysis, each TCR beta chain was defined by its CDR3 amino acid sequence together with its V-gene family, and reads lacking a unique V-gene family were excluded. To address suspected cross-contamination and a sequencing artifact, a later analysis removed several hundred highly shared, low-generation-probability nucleotide sequences. In a later analysis, a clonal expansion index for each public chain was calculated from normalized within-repertoire ranks of inferred template counts. In a later analysis, generation probabilities were computed with a VDJ recombination model fitted to out-of-frame rearrangements, and the resulting probabilities were checked against IGoR. Hypergeometric tests were used in a later analysis to score TCR-TCR, TCR-HLA and TCR-CMV co-occurrence, with a repertoire-size bias correction applied to the TCR pairs. A later analysis estimated false discovery rates by permuting HLA or CMV assignments 20 times. In a later analysis, co-occurring TCRs were grouped using DBSCAN, with TCRdist sequence similarity added in when clustering inside HLA-allele-positive subsets. Repertoires with fewer than 30,000 or more than 120,000 public chains were left out of co-occurrence clustering, as were four to six repertoires with anomalous nucleotide sharing. In TCRdb, the immuneACCESS table is reduced to in-frame sequences with V and J assigned. These tables do not hold every clone; where another copy was compared, an unresolved V gene accounts for under half, and the others remain unexplained. That table gives V, J and clone size, and the DNA gave D and trimming. The sample records more than 80,000 clones, under 80% of which are singletons. The top ten constitute roughly 3.6% of the sample.

The cohort comprised fewer than 750 healthy bone marrow donors. Cohort members were all nominally healthy when sampled, although unrecorded immune exposures were likely present. The donor tested CMV seronegative and was one of the 352 seronegative cohort members. Each donor provided a peripheral blood sample, and peripheral blood mononuclear cells were used for TCR beta sequencing. The Qiagen DNeasy Blood Extraction Kit was used to extract genomic DNA from the blood cell samples. As regards this clone: Which antigen it targets is not known. There are no base qualities to consult, and no much larger clone falls within one base.

The receptor chain draws on TRBV6-5 and TRBJ1-1; a tentative D call is TRBD1 (6 bases match). The material sequenced was PBMCs. The sequence derives from a man in his 60s in good health and CMV-seronegative. For the CDR3, the sequence is CASSGTFAQDTEAFF. The DNA sequence reads TGTGCCAGCAGTGGGACATTCGCCCAGGATACTGAAGCTTTCTTT.